These 7 T cell receptor beta chains were all obtained from the same sample, sequenced in a study of blood T cells in healthy people across ages. Together with a sample-barcoded 5' primer, a J-beta primer mix was included in a second PCR lasting 7 to 11 cycles. Using its own MiXCR run on the 5' RACE reads, TCRdb lists one record per CDR3 protein. The table includes 800,000 to 950,000 distinct CDR3 sequences, roughly 50% detected once. Sequencing was carried out using blood. Source of these receptors: a man under 40 in good health.

With regard to this clonotype: With a much larger clone just one base away, this may be a read error. The chain is built from TRBV25-1 and TRBJ1-6; possible D gene TRBD1, 6 bases. This CDR3 has 13 amino acids. Germline CDR1 and CDR2: MGHDK and SYGVNS. CDR3 sequence reads: CASARGTNSPPHF. The CDR3 DNA reads as TGTGCCAGCGCGCGGGGGACAAATTCACCCCCCCACTTT. Using reference TRBV25-1 and TRBJ1-6 for the parts outside the CDR3, the full variable domain is EADIYQTPRYLVIGTGKKITLECSQTMGHDKMYWYQQDPGMELHLIHYSYGVNSTEKGDLSSESTVSRIRTEHFPLTLESARPSHTSQYLCASARGTNSPPHFGNGTRLTVT.

The rearrangement links TRBV27 to TRBJ1-2; D is uncertain. Germline V gene sequence: CDR1 MNHEY, CDR2 SMNVEV (reference sequence). This CDR3 is built from 15 residues. The V gene lost 5 bases and the J gene lost 5 bases, with 18 bases spanning the gap. The CDR3 is CASSPDSPRGYGYTF. Written as DNA, the CDR3 is TGTGCCAGCAGTCCAGACTCCCCCCGCGGATATGGCTACACCTTC.

V is TRBV10-3 and J is TRBJ1-2, with 8 bases lining up with TRBD1. Germline V gene sequence: CDR1 ENHRY, CDR2 SYGVKD. CDR3 size: 13 residues. The ends lost 0 bases at V and 11 bases at J; junction bases unmatched: 5. CDR3 sequence: CAISESGQGGYTF. Written as DNA, the CDR3 is TGTGCCATCAGTGAGTCCGGACAGGGTGGATACACCTTC.

The table lists this clonotype with a few counts. J is TRBJ2-1 and V is TRBV9; D unclear. This CDR3 is 16 amino acids long. V lost 0 bases, J lost 0 bases, and 10 bases lay in between. The germline CDR1 and CDR2 sequences are SGDLS and YYNGEE. The chain's CDR3 is CASSVEAAGSYNEQFF. The CDR3, as DNA: TGTGCCAGCAGCGTAGAGGCAGCCGGCTCCTACAATGAGCAGTTCTTC.

This clonotype was seen a handful of times. This rearrangement joins TRBV21-1 to TRBJ2-4; TRBD2 is taken as the D call from the table, unchecked against the DNA. TRBV21-1 is annotated as a pseudogene. The CDR3 consists of 19 residues. CDR3: CASSRRLAGGPWAKNIQYF. The DNA for the CDR3 is TGTGCCAGCAGCCGACGACTAGCGGGGGGGCCGTGGGCCAAAAACATTCAGTACTTC.

Many counts were recorded for this clonotype. The chain joins TRBV5-1 to TRBJ2-7; tentatively, D is TRBD2 (6 bases). V lost 2 bases and J lost 2, with 11 bases in between. Germline V CDR1 and CDR2: SGHRS, YFSETQ. The CDR3 runs to 14 residues. The CDR3 DNA reads TGCGCCAGCAGCTTCCGGGACTCTCCCTACGAGCAGTACTTC. This translates into CASSFRDSPYEQYF.

The gene calls are TRBV20-1 and TRBJ2-3; 12 positions match TRBD2. The trim removed 6 bases at V and 4 bases at J, leaving 5 bases unmatched. CDR1 and CDR2 from the germline V gene are DFQATT and SNEGSKA (reference sequence). The CDR3 has 14 amino acids. The CDR3 reads CSARTSGVPDTQYF. The DNA for the CDR3 is TGCAGTGCAAGGACTAGCGGGGTTCCAGATACGCAGTATTTT.